This T cell receptor (beta chain) derives from a study of CD8 T cells in ankylosing spondylitis. Overall study findings and caveats: What appeared characteristic of ankylosing spondylitis blood was a TCR beta motif of 7 or 8 highly homologous variants.

This CDR3 comprises 15 residues. V dropped 3 bases and J dropped 5; count of bases not matched to a gene: 5. The V gene's germline CDR1 is SGHRS and CDR2 YFSETQ. Remarks on this clonotype: Antigen unknown.

TCR beta libraries were made by quantitative 5'-RACE with molecular barcodes. TCRdb itself ran the 5' RACE reads through MiXCR, one entry per CDR3 protein. The table records about 250,000 distinct CDR3 sequences, 32% of them present only once. The chain joins TRBV5-1 to TRBJ1-6; 7 bases line up with TRBD1. This TCR came from a male donor with ankylosing spondylitis or in good health (not recorded which). Source material: blood, either unsorted or a sorted T cell fraction (not recorded which). CDR3 sequence reads: CASSSMTGNNSPLHF. CDR3 coding DNA: TGCGCCAGCAGCTCGATGACAGGGAATAATTCACCCCTCCACTTT.